Only a few counts were recorded for the clone carrying this T cell receptor beta chain. Antigen unknown. Sequencing targeted expressed TCRB transcripts, as all isolated RNA had been reverse transcribed. Assay: immunoSEQ multiplex PCR; the TCRdb copy retains only in-frame clones and omits some. The sample lists approximately 280,000 clones, about 15% seen once, with approximately 0.015% in the top ten. The data belong to a study of beta chain features in type 1 diabetes. Study-level information: There were 90 million to 110 million sorted cells examined across all samples.

In total, each donor contributed a single heparinised blood draw that averaged around 110 mL. V trimming: 6 bases; J trimming: 10 bases; junction bases outside the gene matches: 6. This CDR3 has 11 residues. CDR1 and CDR2 (germline): MNHEY, SVGAGI. Study observations and caveats: All four CD4+ subsets of Type 1 diabetes patients contained TCRB CDR3s that were moderately but significantly shorter. A possible short-template PCR bias applies equally to patients and controls.

The clonotype comes from a young man with type 1 diabetes. Sequenced input: naive CD4+ T cells from blood. V is TRBV6-5 and J is TRBJ2-7; 7 positions agree with TRBD1. CDR3 sequence reads: CASSRTGDQYF. CDR3 coding DNA: TGTGCCAGCAGCCGCACAGGGGATCAGTACTTC.